One sample yielded the 26 T cell receptor beta chains listed below, sequenced in a study of cytomegalovirus exposure and HLA in healthy donors (dated by TCRdb to 2016 to 2017). Libraries were constructed by the immunoSEQ multiplex PCR assay. For the multiplex PCR, a mixture combining 60 forward primers for TCR Vbeta segments and 13 reverse primers for TCR Jbeta segments was used. Drawn from immuneACCESS, this table holds only the in-frame rearrangements with V and J called that TCRdb kept. Clones are partly lost; checked studies trace under half to an unresolved V gene and leave the rest unexplained. Present in this sample are some 130,000 clones, around 83% of which were seen just once. The ten most abundant clones make up over 0.9% of the sample. Sequencing was performed on PBMCs. The receptors were sampled from a human donor in good health.

V is TRBV29-1 and J is TRBJ2-1; 14 nucleotides align to TRBD2. From germline, CDR1 is SQVTM and CDR2 ANQGSEA. V gave up 7 bases and J gave up 8 bases; unmatched junction bases: 7. The CDR3 runs to 14 residues. CDR3 DNA: TGCAGCGCAAATGGACTAGCGGGGGGTGATGAGCAGTTCTTC. Its translation: CSANGLAGGDEQFF.

This chain connects TRBV6-5 to TRBJ1-5; 9 positions match TRBD1. The CDR3 consists of 15 residues. Germline loops: CDR1 MNHEY, CDR2 SVGAGI. With 6 bases clipped from V and 3 bases from J, the junction kept 6 bases outside the gene matches. CDR3 region: CASRGGTGINQPQHF. In nucleotides, the CDR3 is TGTGCCAGCAGAGGGGGGACAGGGATCAATCAGCCCCAGCATTTT.

This chain connects TRBV10-2 to TRBJ2-7, with 10 bases identical to TRBD2. The germline V gene encodes CDR1 WSHSY and CDR2 SAAADI. There are 13 residues in the CDR3. The ends lost 8 bases at V and 2 bases at J; junction bases unmatched: 3. CDR3 sequence (DNA): TGCGCCAGCCTAGCGGGGGTAACCTACGAGCAGTACTTC. Protein sequence: CASLAGVTYEQYF.

This sequence joins TRBV16 and TRBJ1-3; 7 bases agree with TRBD1. V was pared by 0 bases and J by 4 bases, with 3 bases of the junction left unmatched. The CDR3 covers 15 residues. Germline V gene sequence: CDR1 KGHSY, CDR2 FQNENV. CDR3 amino acids: CASSQSTGPGNTIYF. The DNA for the CDR3 is TGTGCCAGCAGCCAATCGACAGGGCCAGGAAACACCATATATTTT. Complete variable domain (other parts from reference TRBV16 and TRBJ1-3): GEEVAQTPKHLVRGEGQKAKLYCAPIKGHSYVFWYQQVLKNEFKFLISFQNENVFDETGMPKERFSAKCLPNSPCSLEIQATKLEDSAVYFCASSQSTGPGNTIYFGEGSWLTVV.

This chain joins TRBV5-1 and TRBJ1-2; 7 bases align to TRBD1. Germline CDR1 reads SGHRS; CDR2 reads YFSETQ. Unmatched junction bases numbered 0, after V lost 0 bases and J lost 4 bases. The CDR3 is 13 residues long. The DNA of the CDR3 is TGCGCCAGCAGCTTGGACAGGGGCTATGGCTACACCTTC. Translated, it gives CASSLDRGYGYTF.

For this clone: Just one base apart from a much larger clone, this may be a read error. The V gene is TRBV6-4, the J gene TRBJ2-7; D is possibly TRBD1 (5 bases). The CDR3 is made up of 13 amino acids. From germline, CDR1 is MRHNA and CDR2 SNTAGT. DNA for the CDR3: TGTGCCTGCAGTGATAAAGACAGCACCGAGCAGTACTTC. It encodes CACSDKDSTEQYF.

The chain is built from TRBV10-3 and TRBJ2-1; D may be TRBD1 (6 bases). Germline V CDR1 and CDR2: ENHRY, SYGVKD. This CDR3 is built from 19 residues. Trimming left V 1 base short and J 0 bases short, with 19 bases between. CDR3: CAISELWDTSGASYNEQFF. The CDR3 nucleotides are TGTGCCATCAGTGAGTTGTGGGACACGTCTGGGGCCTCCTACAATGAGCAGTTCTTC.

The V gene is TRBV7-9, the J gene TRBJ2-3; weak D call: TRBD2 (7 bases). The CDR3 has 16 residues. Trimming removed 2 bases at V and 2 bases at J, with 14 bases between. Germline CDR1 reads SEHNR; CDR2 reads FQNEAQ (reference sequence). The DNA of the CDR3 is TGTGCCAGCAGCTTAAGGGCGGGGGCCCTCACAGATACGCAGTATTTT. It specifies CASSLRAGALTDTQYF. Full variable domain (missing parts from reference TRBV7-9 and TRBJ2-3): DTGVSQNPRHKITKRGQNVTFRCDPISEHNRLYWYRQTLGQGPEFLTYFQNEAQLEKSRLLSDRFSAERPKGSFSTLEIQRTEQGDSAMYLCASSLRAGALTDTQYFGPGTRLTVL.

The gene calls are TRBV28 and TRBJ1-4; TRBD1 aligns across 8 bases. The V gene end was trimmed by 7 bases and the J gene end by 10 bases; junction bases not matched to a gene: 11. Germline values: CDR1 MDHEN, CDR2 SYDVKM. This CDR3 is 14 amino acids long. The CDR3 protein is CASTRNRGEGKLFF. As DNA, the CDR3 is TGTGCCAGCACCAGGAACAGGGGGGAGGGAAAACTGTTTTTT.

The chain links TRBV2 to TRBJ2-5, with D maybe TRBD1 (6 bases). Germline assignment: CDR1 SNHLY and CDR2 FYNNEI. Trimming stripped 6 bases from V and 2 bases from J, with 10 bases between. The CDR3 covers 13 residues. CDR3 protein: CASRDSLQETQYF. Here the CDR3 DNA reads TGTGCCAGCAGGGACAGTCTACAAGAGACCCAGTACTTC. Filled out from reference TRBV2 and TRBJ2-5, the complete variable domain reads EPEVTQTPSHQVTQMGQEVILRCVPISNHLYFYWYRQILGQKVEFLVSFYNNEISEKSEIFDDQFSVERPDGSNFTLKIRSTKLEDSAMYFCASRDSLQETQYFGPGTRLLVL.

V usage is TRBV10-3 and J usage is TRBJ2-3, with D possibly being TRBD2 (7 bases). V gave up 4 bases and J gave up 4 bases, with 24 bases separating them. CDR1 is ENHRY and CDR2 is SYGVKD in the germline V gene. The CDR3 consists of 18 residues. CDR3 sequence: CAISGKIEGGGNADTQYF. The CDR3, as DNA: TGTGCCATCAGTGGCAAAATTGAGGGAGGGGGTAATGCAGATACGCAGTATTTT.

This clone was counted between two and nine times. The chain couples TRBV6-5 to TRBJ1-1; D not certain. CDR1 and CDR2 from the germline V gene are MNHEY and SVGAGI. CDR3 length equals 12 residues. V was trimmed by 5 bases and J by 6 bases, leaving 10 bases between them. The CDR3 region has the DNA TGTGCCAGCAGTGAATCCCGGGCTGAAGCTTTCTTT. This gives the protein CASSESRAEAFF.

This clone has a single count. The rearrangement uses TRBV7-9 and TRBJ1-5; 8 bases align to TRBD1. The germline gives CDR1 SEHNR, CDR2 FQNEAQ (reference sequence). J gave up 5 bases and V 5 bases, and 2 bases lay outside the gene matches. The CDR3 covers 13 residues. The DNA for the CDR3 is TGTGCCAGCAGCCGGACAGGGTATCAGCCCCAGCATTTT. Residues: CASSRTGYQPQHF.

The chain joins TRBV15 to TRBJ1-6; D gene uncertain. From germline, CDR1 is LNHNV and CDR2 YYDKDF (reference sequence). The CDR3 is 15 residues long. The V and J ends lost 0 bases and 7 bases respectively, with 10 bases between them. This chain's CDR3 is CATSRDWPKNSPLHF. For the CDR3, the DNA is TGTGCCACCAGCAGAGATTGGCCCAAAAATTCACCCCTCCACTTT.

This chain uses TRBV10-3 with TRBJ1-2; 7 nucleotides agree with TRBD1. CDR3 size: 15 residues. J was trimmed by 2 bases and V by 0 bases; bases with no gene match: 3. In germline, CDR1 is ENHRY, CDR2 SYGVKD. CDR3 nucleotides: TGTGCCATCAGTGAGTCAGTACAGGGGAACTATGGCTACACCTTC. As protein: CAISESVQGNYGYTF.

The chain has TRBV2 and TRBJ1-2; D remains ambiguous. Trimming cost V 7 bases and J 8 bases, with 20 bases left between them. From germline, CDR1 is SNHLY and CDR2 FYNNEI. This CDR3 contains 14 residues. The CDR3, as DNA: TGTGCCAGCATGAGGTATACCCCCTCCGGGGGCTACACCTTC. Its translation is CASMRYTPSGGYTF.

For the CDR3, the DNA is TGTGCCAGCAGCCATCCCTATTCCTCGAGAAATGAGCAGTTCTTC. Protein sequence: CASSHPYSSRNEQFF. V gene TRBV7-8 combines with J gene TRBJ2-1; D ambiguous. The CDR3 consists of 15 residues. V gave up 5 bases and J gave up 7 bases, with 18 bases separating them. Germline V CDR1 and CDR2: SGHVS, FQNEAQ.

This CDR3 is CASSQGNPGYTQETQYF. CDR3 coding DNA: TGTGCCAGCAGCCAAGGCAACCCGGGGTACACCCAAGAGACCCAGTACTTC. The rearrangement joins TRBV4-2 to TRBJ2-5; D may be TRBD2 (5 bases). The CDR3 is made up of 17 amino acids. Germline lookup yields CDR1 LGHNA and CDR2 YNFKEQ. With 1 base removed from V and 1 base from J, the gap between germline ends came to 16 bases.

The chain links TRBV5-4 to TRBJ2-2; possible D gene TRBD1, 7 bases. Germline CDR1 and CDR2: SGHNT and YYREEE (reference sequence). V was clipped by 2 bases and J by 4 bases, with 12 bases between them. The CDR3 consists of 15 residues. The CDR3 region is CASSLQQGGTGELFF. DNA for the CDR3: TGTGCCAGCAGCTTACAGCAGGGGGGCACCGGGGAGCTGTTTTTT. The variable domain in full, with the rest retrieved from reference TRBV5-4 and TRBJ2-2, is ETGVTQSPTHLIKTRGQQVTLRCSSQSGHNTVSWYQQALGQGPQFIFQYYREEENGRGNFPPRFSGLQFPNYSSELNVNALELDDSALYLCASSLQQGGTGELFFGEGSRLTVL.

V is TRBV9 and J is TRBJ1-1, with 9 bases identical to TRBD1. Looked up from germline, CDR1 is SGDLS and CDR2 is YYNGEE. With 4 bases clipped from V and 5 bases from J, the junction kept 12 bases outside the gene matches. The CDR3 runs to 16 residues. The CDR3 nucleotides are TGTGCCAGCAGCATGATTCCGGGACAGGGTGGGACTGAAGCTTTCTTT. Its protein product is CASSMIPGQGGTEAFF.

The chain recombines TRBV19 with TRBJ2-1, with unresolved D. CDR1 LNHDA and CDR2 SQIVND come from the germline V gene (reference sequence). Trimming removed 3 bases at V and 5 bases at J, with 8 bases between. This CDR3 spans 13 amino acids. The CDR3 is CASSIRGNNEQFF. The CDR3 DNA reads as TGTGCCAGTAGTATCCGAGGCAACAATGAGCAGTTCTTC.

Turning to this clone: The junction does not match germline at one end; this may be a read error. The chain uses TRBV6-5 and TRBJ2-1; TRBD2 agrees at 10 bases. Germline values: CDR1 MNHEY, CDR2 SVGAGI. The CDR3 is made up of 14 amino acids. CDR3 nucleotide sequence: TGTGCCAGCAGTTACTCGACTAGCGGGCCTTTTAGGGTCTTC. Amino acids: CASSYSTSGPFRVF.

This chain connects TRBV2 to TRBJ2-1; D possibly corresponds to TRBD1 (5 bases). This CDR3 comprises 15 residues. The V end lost 2 bases, the J end lost 0 bases, and 8 bases lay between the germline ends. Germline loops: CDR1 SNHLY, CDR2 FYNNEI. This CDR3 reads CASSERQISYNEQFF. CDR3 DNA: TGTGCCAGCAGTGAAAGACAGATCTCCTACAATGAGCAGTTCTTC. Based on the CDR3 plus reference TRBV2 and TRBJ2-1, the full variable domain is EPEVTQTPSHQVTQMGQEVILRCVPISNHLYFYWYRQILGQKVEFLVSFYNNEISEKSEIFDDQFSVERPDGSNFTLKIRSTKLEDSAMYFCASSERQISYNEQFFGPGTRLTVL.

This sequence joins TRBV7-6 and TRBJ2-1, with a weak D call TRBD1 (6 bases). The V gene's germline CDR1 is SGHVS and CDR2 FNYEAQ. This CDR3 region has 13 residues. Trimming pared 5 bases from V and 5 bases from J, leaving 10 bases between. CDR3 nucleotides: TGTGCCAGCAGCCAAGGGGGTGACAATGAGCAGTTCTTC. As protein: CASSQGGDNEQFF.

The rearrangement uses TRBV6-5 and TRBJ2-5; 9 nucleotides agree with TRBD1. CDR3 size: 13 residues. Per germline, CDR1 MNHEY and CDR2 SVGAGI. The J segment lost 4 bases and the V segment lost 5 bases, leaving 2 bases of the junction unmatched. CDR3 amino acids: CASSPDRGETQYF. DNA for the CDR3: TGTGCCAGCAGTCCGGACAGGGGAGAGACCCAGTACTTC.

Only a few counts were recorded for this clone. V gene TRBV5-6 combines with J gene TRBJ2-7, with 7 bases lining up with TRBD1. Germline trimming cut 1 base from V and 0 bases from J; bases unmatched to any gene: 1. Germline V gives CDR1 SGHDT, CDR2 YYEEEE. The CDR3 length is 14 residues. CDR3 sequence: CASSLRDSSYEQYF. CDR3 DNA: TGTGCCAGCAGCTTGAGGGACAGCTCCTACGAGCAGTACTTC.